This entry lists 28 T cell receptor beta chains sequenced from one sample in a study of blood T cells in healthy people across ages. Together with a sample-barcoded 5' primer, a J-beta primer mix was included in a second PCR lasting about 7 to 12 cycles. TCRdb re-called the 5' RACE reads with MiXCR, one entry per CDR3 protein. The sample holds about 1,400,000 distinct CDR3 sequences, roughly 59% seen once. Sequencing was done on a sample of blood. These receptors all stem from a young man in good health.

The genes are TRBV9 and TRBJ2-5, with D possibly matching TRBD2 (6 bases). The end of the DNA aligns better with TRBJ2-7, so the J call may be wrong. This CDR3 spans 15 amino acids. Per the germline V gene, CDR1 is SGDLS and CDR2 is YYNGEE. CDR3: CASSLGGQSFTEQYF. The CDR3 nucleotides read TGTGCCAGCAGCTTGGGGGGTCAGTCTTTCACCGAGCAGTACTTC.

The chain carries TRBV7-2 and TRBJ1-4; D gene unclear. Germline CDR1 SGHTA, CDR2 FQGNSA. CDR3 length equals 13 residues. Trimming shortened V by 0 bases and J by 7 bases, and 6 bases separated the two germline ends. CDR3 region: CASSLARGEKLFF. The DNA for the CDR3 is TGTGCCAGCAGCTTAGCGCGAGGTGAAAAACTGTTTTTT.

This chain joins TRBV4-1 and TRBJ2-1; 8 nucleotides agree with TRBD2. CDR1 is MGHRA, CDR2 YSYEKL, per germline. The CDR3 runs to 16 residues. V dropped 1 base and J dropped 6; count of bases not matched to a gene: 8. In DNA form, the CDR3 reads TGCGCCAGCAGCCAAGCGTTCGATGCGGGAGGCAATGAGCAGTTCTTC. Translated, it gives CASSQAFDAGGNEQFF.

The sample holds a few counts of this clonotype. The chain has TRBV7-2 and TRBJ2-4, with 8 bases identical to TRBD2. Germline V gene sequence: CDR1 SGHTA, CDR2 FQGNSA. CDR3 length equals 15 residues. V dropped 7 bases and J dropped 3; count of bases not matched to a gene: 8. CDR3 sequence (DNA): TGTGCCAGCAAGATCTCCGGGGGGGTCAAAAACATTCAGTACTTC. Its protein product is CASKISGGVKNIQYF.

This clonotype was found once. At one boundary the junction diverges from the germline segment, which might be a read error. The genes are TRBV12-3 or TRBV12-4 and TRBJ2-5, with TRBD2 as a possible D gene (5 bases). The CDR3 extends over 13 amino acids. The CDR3 DNA is TGTGCCAACAGTGTGGAGGCCCAAGAGACCCAGTACTTC. It codes for CANSVEAQETQYF.

V and J are TRBV29-1 and TRBJ1-1, with D unresolved. Trimming stripped 3 bases from V and 1 base from J, with 12 bases between. The CDR3 spans 14 residues. Germline V gene lookup returns CDR1 SQVTM and CDR2 ANQGSEA. CDR3 nucleotides: TGCAGCGTTGAGGGTGGGAAGGGGAACACTGAAGCTTTCTTT. It encodes CSVEGGKGNTEAFF.

The sample holds a few counts of this clonotype. The chain is built from TRBV5-1 and TRBJ2-1; D may be TRBD1 (5 bases). CDR3 length: 15 amino acids. Germline V lookup: CDR1 SGHRS, CDR2 YFSETQ. V was cut by 0 bases and J by 0 bases, with 7 bases left in between. The CDR3 DNA follows: TGCGCCAGCAGCTTGGCGACAGCCTCCTACAATGAGCAGTTCTTC. This codes for CASSLATASYNEQFF.

The chain is built from TRBV6-5 and TRBJ1-5; possible D gene TRBD1, 6 bases. The CDR3 is 16 amino acids. With 0 bases removed from V and 4 bases from J, the gap between germline ends came to 13 bases. The germline V gene has CDR1 MNHEY and CDR2 SVGAGI. The CDR3 nucleotides read TGTGCCAGCAGTTACTCGGCGGGCAGGGGAAATCAGCCCCAGCATTTT. Amino acids: CASSYSAGRGNQPQHF.

The chain has TRBV4-1 and TRBJ2-5; 7 nucleotides match TRBD2. CDR1 and CDR2 from the germline V gene are MGHRA and YSYEKL. The CDR3 is made up of 16 amino acids. V shed 1 base, J shed 2 bases, and the junction held 7 bases outside the gene matches. CDR3 coding DNA: TGCGCCAGCAGCCAAGTTGGGGGGAGGGCTCAAGAGACCCAGTACTTC. Its protein is CASSQVGGRAQETQYF.

This chain links TRBV13 with TRBJ1-2; 7 bases map to TRBD1. From germline, CDR1 is PRHDT and CDR2 FYEKMQ (reference sequence). J gave up 4 bases and V 0 bases, and 8 bases lay outside the gene matches. This CDR3 spans 16 amino acids. The CDR3 loop is CASSLGQGQRRYGYTF. The DNA for the CDR3 is TGTGCCAGCAGCTTAGGCCAGGGACAGCGACGCTATGGCTACACCTTC. Together with reference TRBV13 and TRBJ1-2, the CDR3 gives the full variable domain: AAGVIQSPRHLIKEKRETATLKCYPIPRHDTVYWYQQGPGQDPQFLISFYEKMQSDKGSIPDRFSAQQFSDYHSELNMSSLELGDSALYFCASSLGQGQRRYGYTFGSGTRLTVV.

This chain joins TRBV15 and TRBJ2-1, with D possibly matching TRBD2 (6 bases). Trimming took 5 bases from V and 12 from J, leaving 23 bases between them. The CDR3 has 15 amino acids. Germline V CDR1 and CDR2: LNHNV, YYDKDF (reference sequence). CDR3 DNA: TGTGCCACCAGCTGGGGAGGCGGGATTCTGATCGGGCAGTTCTTC. Amino acids: CATSWGGGILIGQFF.

The rearrangement uses TRBV7-6 and TRBJ1-1; 9 positions match TRBD1. The V gene end was trimmed by 5 bases and the J gene end by 1 base; junction bases not matched to a gene: 2. Looked up from germline, CDR1 is SGHVS and CDR2 is FNYEAQ. The CDR3 has 14 residues. CDR3 DNA: TGTGCCAGCAGCCACAGGGGGCAGAACACTGAAGCTTTCTTT. Translated: CASSHRGQNTEAFF.

J is TRBJ2-7 and V is TRBV9; D possibly corresponds to TRBD2 (5 bases). Germline V gene sequence: CDR1 SGDLS, CDR2 YYNGEE. V lost 3 bases to trimming and J lost 3 bases, with 13 bases between them. The CDR3 consists of 14 residues. Here the CDR3 DNA reads TGTGCCAGCAGCGGCTTTAAGGGAGTCTACGAGCAGTACTTC. This codes for CASSGFKGVYEQYF.

The V and J genes are TRBV10-3 and TRBJ1-2, with 7 bases that match TRBD1. V was pared by 7 bases and J by 6 bases, with 8 bases of the junction left unmatched. Germline CDR1 is ENHRY and CDR2 is SYGVKD. CDR3 length: 13 amino acids. In DNA form, the CDR3 reads TGTGCCATCACCCCAGACAGGGTGGATGGCTACACCTTC. It encodes CAITPDRVDGYTF.

This sequence joins TRBV20-1 and TRBJ1-1; D not resolved. Germline V gene lookup returns CDR1 DFQATT and CDR2 SNEGSKA (reference sequence). CDR3 length: 13 residues. The ends were cut back, 3 bases at V and 2 bases at J, with 10 bases in the middle. CDR3 bases: TGCAGTGCTAGGGGGAAGGGAAACACTGAAGCTTTCTTT. Amino acids: CSARGKGNTEAFF.

This clonotype appeared once. J is TRBJ1-2 and V is TRBV4-3, with D possibly matching TRBD1 (5 bases). The CDR3 is 16 residues long. Germline CDR1 and CDR2: LGHNA and YSLEER. Trimming stripped 4 bases from V and 3 bases from J, with 18 bases between. This CDR3 reads CASSLETATPYYGYTF. The CDR3, as DNA: TGCGCCAGCAGCCTGGAGACAGCCACCCCCTACTATGGCTACACCTTC.

The chain joins TRBV6-5 to TRBJ1-6; D gene unclear. The CDR3 runs to 16 residues. CDR1 is MNHEY, CDR2 SVGAGI, per germline. V was pared by 0 bases and J by 7 bases, with 13 bases between. CDR3 DNA sequence: TGTGCCAGCAGTTACTCCGGCGGCTCTGAGAATTCACCCCTCCACTTT. Protein product: CASSYSGGSENSPLHF.

This clonotype appeared once. The chain has TRBV7-2 and TRBJ1-4; D unresolved. The ends were cut back, 4 bases at V and 0 bases at J, with 9 bases in the middle. Germline values: CDR1 SGHTA, CDR2 FQGNSA. The CDR3 has 15 amino acids. The CDR3 protein is CASSSRWATNEKLFF. CDR3 coding DNA: TGTGCCAGCAGCTCCCGGTGGGCAACTAATGAAAAACTGTTTTTT.

J is TRBJ2-3 and V is TRBV10-3; TRBD2 agrees at 11 bases. From germline, CDR1 is ENHRY and CDR2 SYGVKD. The CDR3 length is 16 residues. V was clipped by 6 bases and J by 4 bases; unmatched bases: 9. Here the CDR3 DNA reads TGTGCCATCAGCGACCTAGCGGGAGGCGCTGCAGATACGCAGTATTTT. Amino acids: CAISDLAGGAADTQYF.

This chain joins TRBV7-9 and TRBJ1-1; 7 bases fit TRBD1. Trimming at V came to 5 bases and at J to 10 bases, leaving 7 bases not matched to a gene. The CDR3 is made up of 12 amino acids. CDR1 is SEHNR, CDR2 FQNEAQ, per germline (reference sequence). CDR3 nucleotide sequence: TGTGCCAGCAGCGCTACAGGGGTATCAGCTTTCTTT. This codes for CASSATGVSAFF.

The V gene is TRBV28, the J gene TRBJ2-3, with 11 positions matching TRBD2. CDR1 is MDHEN, CDR2 SYDVKM, per germline. The CDR3 covers 16 residues. V was pared by 5 bases and J by 3 bases, with 7 bases of the junction left unmatched. The CDR3 nucleotides read TGTGCCAGCAGTGCTCCTCTAGCGGGGGGAACAGATACGCAGTATTTT. This sequence encodes CASSAPLAGGTDTQYF.

The V and J genes are TRBV7-9 and TRBJ2-7, with TRBD2 matching 13 bases. Trimming cost V 7 bases and J 2 bases; bases outside gene matches: 5. CDR1 SEHNR and CDR2 FQNEAQ come from the germline V gene (reference sequence). The CDR3 is made up of 15 amino acids. The CDR3 protein is CASTLTSGRPYEQYF. The DNA for the CDR3 is TGTGCCAGCACCTTGACTAGCGGGAGGCCCTACGAGCAGTACTTC. The complete variable domain, with remaining parts taken from reference TRBV7-9 and TRBJ2-7, reads DTGVSQNPRHKITKRGQNVTFRCDPISEHNRLYWYRQTLGQGPEFLTYFQNEAQLEKSRLLSDRFSAERPKGSFSTLEIQRTEQGDSAMYLCASTLTSGRPYEQYFGPGTRLTVT.

Concerning this clonotype: A junction end diverges from the germline sequence, so it may reflect a read error. The V call is TRBV25-1, the J call TRBJ1-3, with D unresolved. From germline, CDR1 is MGHDK and CDR2 SYGVNS. This CDR3 has 14 amino acids. The CDR3 DNA sequence: TGTGCCAGCAGTGAATTGGGAACTGGAAACACCACATATTTT. It encodes CASSELGTGNTTYF.

J is TRBJ1-6 and V is TRBV5-1, with D tentatively TRBD1 (5 bases). Germline V gene data show CDR1 as SGHRS and CDR2 as YFSETQ. This CDR3 has 17 amino acids. Trimming removed 0 bases from V and 3 bases from J, with 13 bases in between. The CDR3 DNA reads as TGCGCCAGCAGCTTGGACACGCCGGGGGGCTATAATTCACCCCTCCACTTT. Translated: CASSLDTPGGYNSPLHF.

There are many counts of this clonotype. The chain uses TRBV28 and TRBJ2-7, with TRBD1 matching over 11 bases. This CDR3 contains 15 residues. With V trimmed by 7 bases and J by 2 bases, 7 bases remained unmatched. Germline loops: CDR1 MDHEN, CDR2 SYDVKM. CDR3 coding DNA: TGTGCCAGCACCCGAGGACAGGGGGCCCCCTACGAGCAGTACTTC. Translating it yields CASTRGQGAPYEQYF.

This clonotype was recorded a few times. The genes are TRBV4-1 and TRBJ2-5; possibly TRBD2 for D (6 bases). CDR1 and CDR2 from the germline V gene are MGHRA and YSYEKL. This CDR3 contains 16 residues. Trimming stripped 1 base from V and 1 base from J, with 13 bases between. CDR3 residues: CASSQGPGGSQETQYF. The CDR3 nucleotides are TGCGCCAGCAGCCAAGGACCTGGGGGGAGCCAAGAGACCCAGTACTTC.

The chain joins TRBV4-3 to TRBJ2-3; D is unresolved. From germline, CDR1 is LGHNA and CDR2 YSLEER. Trimming shortened V by 0 bases and J by 6 bases, and 10 bases separated the two germline ends. CDR3 size: 14 residues. The CDR3 DNA follows: TGCGCCAGCAGCCAAGAGGGCACACGCGATACGCAGTATTTT. It specifies CASSQEGTRDTQYF.

This chain uses TRBV21-1 with TRBJ2-5; the D call TRBD1 from the table was never checked on the DNA. TRBV21-1 is given as a pseudogene. The CDR3 contains 17 residues. DNA for the CDR3: TGTGCCAGCAGCAAAGACCTCCGGGACAGGGATGGAGAGACCCAGTACTTC. This gives the protein CASSKDLRDRDGETQYF.